The clone carrying this T cell receptor (beta chain) was seen more than once but under ten times. Antigen: not known. V dropped 7 bases and J dropped 0; count of bases not matched to a gene: 6. Germline loops: CDR1 GTSNPN, CDR2 SVGIG (reference sequence). CDR3 length: 14 amino acids. The isolated RNA, all of it, was reverse transcribed, so expressed TCRB transcripts were what got sequenced. The data were produced by immunoSEQ multiplex PCR, yet TCRdb's version contains in-frame clones alone and is incomplete. Among approximately 360,000 clones listed, roughly 12% were seen once. This record comes from a study of beta chain features in type 1 diabetes. Broader study findings: The VDJ junctions of type 1 diabetes patients carried fewer insertions and more deletions. All four CD4+ subsets of Type 1 diabetes patients contained TCRB CDR3s that were moderately but significantly shorter. Here, the possible influence of HLA type (on TCRB rearrangement) remained unresolved. Researchers reported that naive, central memory and Treg TCRB repertoires appeared more similar in patients than in healthy donors.

Populations isolated by sorting all had purity greater than 95%. The rearrangement links TRBV30 to TRBJ2-1, with 7 bases identical to TRBD2. The source material was naive CD4+ T cells from blood. The TCR comes from a woman under 30 with type 1 diabetes. The CDR3, as DNA: TGTGCCTCTAGCGGTCTCAGCTCCTACAATGAGCAGTTCTTC. It translates to CASSGLSSYNEQFF.